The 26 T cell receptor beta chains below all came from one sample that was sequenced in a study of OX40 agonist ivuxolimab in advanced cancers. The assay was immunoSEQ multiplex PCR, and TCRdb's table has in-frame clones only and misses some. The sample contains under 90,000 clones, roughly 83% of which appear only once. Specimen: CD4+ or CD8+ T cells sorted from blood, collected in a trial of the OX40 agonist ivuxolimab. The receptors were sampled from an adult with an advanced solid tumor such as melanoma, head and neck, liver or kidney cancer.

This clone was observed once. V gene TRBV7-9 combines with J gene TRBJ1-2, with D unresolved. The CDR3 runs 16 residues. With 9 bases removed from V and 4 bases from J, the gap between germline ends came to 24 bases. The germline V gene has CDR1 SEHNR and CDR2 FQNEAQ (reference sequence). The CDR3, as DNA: TGTGCCAGTGCTTGGGATCCTAGGAGCAGCTCCTATGGCTACACCTTC. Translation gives CASAWDPRSSSYGYTF.

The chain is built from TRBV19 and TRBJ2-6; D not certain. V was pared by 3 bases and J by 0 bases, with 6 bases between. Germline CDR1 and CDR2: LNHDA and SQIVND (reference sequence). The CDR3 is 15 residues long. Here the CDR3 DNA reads TGTGCCAGTAGTATGTCGGACTCTGGGGCCAACGTCCTGACTTTC. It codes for CASSMSDSGANVLTF.

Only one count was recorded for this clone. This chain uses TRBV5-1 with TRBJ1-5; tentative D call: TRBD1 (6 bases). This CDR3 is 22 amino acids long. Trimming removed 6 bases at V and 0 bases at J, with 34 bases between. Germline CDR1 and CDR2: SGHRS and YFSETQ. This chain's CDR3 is CASNGGGSQRAWVFHSNQPQHF. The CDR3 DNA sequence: TGCGCCAGCAATGGTGGGGGCTCCCAGAGAGCTTGGGTGTTTCATAGCAATCAGCCCCAGCATTTT.

This CDR3 reads CAPLGWIASYNEQFF. The CDR3 DNA sequence: TGTGCCCCGCTGGGGTGGATTGCCTCCTACAATGAGCAGTTCTTC. The chain recombines TRBV6-4 with TRBJ2-1; D unresolved. With 11 bases removed from V and 0 bases from J, the gap between germline ends came to 17 bases. Germline CDR1 reads MRHNA; CDR2 reads SNTAGT. The CDR3 has 15 amino acids.

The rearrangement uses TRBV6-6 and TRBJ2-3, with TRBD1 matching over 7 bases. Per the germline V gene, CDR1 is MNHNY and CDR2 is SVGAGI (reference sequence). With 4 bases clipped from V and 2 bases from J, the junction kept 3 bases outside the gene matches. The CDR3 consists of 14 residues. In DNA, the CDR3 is TGTGCCAGCAGTTGGACAGGCCCCACAGATACGCAGTATTTT. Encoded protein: CASSWTGPTDTQYF.

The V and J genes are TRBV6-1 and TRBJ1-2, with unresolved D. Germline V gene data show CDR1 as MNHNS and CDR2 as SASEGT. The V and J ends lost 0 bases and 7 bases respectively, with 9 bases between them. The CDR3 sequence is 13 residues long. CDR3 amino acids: CASSEARVAGYTF. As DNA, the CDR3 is TGTGCCAGCAGTGAAGCGCGGGTGGCTGGCTACACCTTC.

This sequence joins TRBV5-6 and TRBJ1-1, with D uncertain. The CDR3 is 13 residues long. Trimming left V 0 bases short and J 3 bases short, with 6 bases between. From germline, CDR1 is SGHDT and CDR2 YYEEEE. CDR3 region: CASSLVGYTEAFF. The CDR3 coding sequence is TGTGCCAGCAGCTTGGTGGGGTACACTGAAGCTTTCTTT.

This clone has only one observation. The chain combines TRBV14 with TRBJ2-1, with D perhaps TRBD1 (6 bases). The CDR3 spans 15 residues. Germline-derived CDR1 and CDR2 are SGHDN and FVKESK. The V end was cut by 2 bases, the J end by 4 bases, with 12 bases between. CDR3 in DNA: TGTGCCAGCAGCCAAACGCAGGGGAGTTACAATGAGCAGTTCTTC. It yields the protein CASSQTQGSYNEQFF.

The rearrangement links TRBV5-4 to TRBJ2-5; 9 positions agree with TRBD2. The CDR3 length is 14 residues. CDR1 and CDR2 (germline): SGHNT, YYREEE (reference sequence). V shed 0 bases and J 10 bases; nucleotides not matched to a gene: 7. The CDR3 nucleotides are TGTGCCAGCAGCTTGGCGCGGGGGGGCCGCGGCCAGTACTTC. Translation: CASSLARGGRGQYF.

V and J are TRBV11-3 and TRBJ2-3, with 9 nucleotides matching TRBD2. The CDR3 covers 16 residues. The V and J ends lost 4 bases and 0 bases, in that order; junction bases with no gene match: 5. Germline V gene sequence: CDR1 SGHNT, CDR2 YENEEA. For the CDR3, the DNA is TGTGCCAGCAGCTGGAGCGGGGGGACAAGCACAGATACGCAGTATTTT. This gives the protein CASSWSGGTSTDTQYF.

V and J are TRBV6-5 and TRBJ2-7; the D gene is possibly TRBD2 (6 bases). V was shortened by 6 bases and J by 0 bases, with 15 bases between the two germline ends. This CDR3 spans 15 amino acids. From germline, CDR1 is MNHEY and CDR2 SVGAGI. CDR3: CASSPRRGTSYEQYF. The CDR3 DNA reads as TGTGCCAGCAGCCCCCGACGGGGGACCTCCTACGAGCAGTACTTC.

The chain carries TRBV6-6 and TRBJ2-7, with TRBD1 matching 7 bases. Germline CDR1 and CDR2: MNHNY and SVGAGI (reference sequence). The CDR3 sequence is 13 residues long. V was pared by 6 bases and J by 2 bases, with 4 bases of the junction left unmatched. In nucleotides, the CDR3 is TGTGCCAGCAGGGGGACAGCAACCTACGAGCAGTACTTC. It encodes CASRGTATYEQYF.

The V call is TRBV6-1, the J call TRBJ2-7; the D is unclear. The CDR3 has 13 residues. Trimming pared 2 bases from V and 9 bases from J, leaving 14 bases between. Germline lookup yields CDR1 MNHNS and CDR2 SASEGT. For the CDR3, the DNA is TGTGCCAGCAGTGAAAGTAAGCACCCGTTGCAGTACTTC. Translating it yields CASSESKHPLQYF.

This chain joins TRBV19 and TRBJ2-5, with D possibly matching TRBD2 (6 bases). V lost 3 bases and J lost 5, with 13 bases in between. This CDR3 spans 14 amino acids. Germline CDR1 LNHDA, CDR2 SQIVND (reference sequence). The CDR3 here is CASSIPGGSETQYF. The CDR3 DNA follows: TGTGCCAGTAGTATTCCCGGGGGATCTGAGACCCAGTACTTC.

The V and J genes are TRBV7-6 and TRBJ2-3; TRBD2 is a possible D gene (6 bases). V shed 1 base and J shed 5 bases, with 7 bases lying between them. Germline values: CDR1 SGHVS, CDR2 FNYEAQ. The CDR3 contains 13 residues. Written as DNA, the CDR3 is TGTGCCAGCAGCTTAGGGCGGGGAGATACGCAGTATTTT. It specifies CASSLGRGDTQYF. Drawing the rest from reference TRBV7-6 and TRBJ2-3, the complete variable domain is GAGVSQSPRYKVTKRGQDVALRCDPISGHVSLYWYRQALGQGPEFLTYFNYEAQQDKSGLPNDRFSAERPEGSISTLTIQRTEQRDSAMYRCASSLGRGDTQYFGPGTRLTVL.

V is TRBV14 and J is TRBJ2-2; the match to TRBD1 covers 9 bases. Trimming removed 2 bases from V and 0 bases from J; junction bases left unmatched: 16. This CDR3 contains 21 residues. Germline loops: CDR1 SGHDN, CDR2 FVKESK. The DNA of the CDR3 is TGTGCCAGCAGCCAATGGGTAGGGGGGACAGGGACCCTCCCGAACACCGGGGAGCTGTTTTTT. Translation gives CASSQWVGGTGTLPNTGELFF.

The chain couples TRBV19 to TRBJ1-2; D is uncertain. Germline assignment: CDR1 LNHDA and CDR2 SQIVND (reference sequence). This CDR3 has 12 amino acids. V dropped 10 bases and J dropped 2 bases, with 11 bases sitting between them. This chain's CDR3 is CATLAGNYGYTF. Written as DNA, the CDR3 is TGTGCCACCCTCGCCGGAAACTATGGCTACACCTTC.

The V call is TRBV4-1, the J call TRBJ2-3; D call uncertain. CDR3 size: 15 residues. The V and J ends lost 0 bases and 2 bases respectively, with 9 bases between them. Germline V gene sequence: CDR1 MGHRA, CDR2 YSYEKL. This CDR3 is CASSQDWAYTDTQYF. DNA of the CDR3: TGCGCCAGCAGCCAAGATTGGGCCTACACAGATACGCAGTATTTT.

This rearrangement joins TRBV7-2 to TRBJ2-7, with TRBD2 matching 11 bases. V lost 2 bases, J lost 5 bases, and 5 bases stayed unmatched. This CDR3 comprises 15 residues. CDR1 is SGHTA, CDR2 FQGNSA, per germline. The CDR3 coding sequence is TGTGCCAGCAGCTTATACTCTAGCGGGGGGCACGAGCAGTACTTC. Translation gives CASSLYSSGGHEQYF.

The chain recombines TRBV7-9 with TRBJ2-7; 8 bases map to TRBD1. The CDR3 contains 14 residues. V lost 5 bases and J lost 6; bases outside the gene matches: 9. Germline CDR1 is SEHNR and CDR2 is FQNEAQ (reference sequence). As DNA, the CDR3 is TGTGCCAGCAGCCCGACAGGGGTACTTGGCGAGCAGTACTTC. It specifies CASSPTGVLGEQYF.

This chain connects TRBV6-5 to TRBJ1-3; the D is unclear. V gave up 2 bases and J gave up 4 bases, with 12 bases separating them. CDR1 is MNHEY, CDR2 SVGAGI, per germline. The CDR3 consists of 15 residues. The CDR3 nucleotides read TGTGCCAGCAGTTACGCGGAGGGAGGAGGAAACACCATATATTTT. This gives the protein CASSYAEGGGNTIYF.

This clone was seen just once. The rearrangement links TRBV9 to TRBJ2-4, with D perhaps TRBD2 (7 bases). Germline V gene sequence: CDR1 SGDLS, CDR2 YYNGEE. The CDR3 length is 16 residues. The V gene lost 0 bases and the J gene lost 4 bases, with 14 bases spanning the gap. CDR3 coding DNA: TGTGCCAGCAGCGTAGAAGGCAGGGGAGGGAAAAACATTCAGTACTTC. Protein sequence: CASSVEGRGGKNIQYF.

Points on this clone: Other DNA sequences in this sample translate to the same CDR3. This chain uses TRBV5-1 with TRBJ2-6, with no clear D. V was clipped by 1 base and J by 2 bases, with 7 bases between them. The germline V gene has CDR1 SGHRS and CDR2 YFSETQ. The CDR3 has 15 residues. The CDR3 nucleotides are TGCGCCAGCAGCTTGATGGCTACTGGGGCCAACGTCCTGACTTTC. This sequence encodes CASSLMATGANVLTF.

The CDR3 coding sequence is TGCGCCAGCAGCTTGTGGGCCAGCACAGATACGCAGTATTTT. Protein: CASSLWASTDTQYF. V and J are TRBV5-1 and TRBJ2-3; D is ambiguous. Trimming removed 1 base from V and 0 bases from J, with 6 bases in between. Germline values: CDR1 SGHRS, CDR2 YFSETQ. The CDR3 has 14 amino acids.

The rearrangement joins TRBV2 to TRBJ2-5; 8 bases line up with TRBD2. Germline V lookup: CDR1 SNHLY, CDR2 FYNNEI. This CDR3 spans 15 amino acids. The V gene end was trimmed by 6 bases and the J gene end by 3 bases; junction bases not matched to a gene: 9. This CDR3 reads CASSGTRATKETQYF. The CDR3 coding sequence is TGTGCCAGCAGCGGGACTAGGGCCACCAAAGAGACCCAGTACTTC.

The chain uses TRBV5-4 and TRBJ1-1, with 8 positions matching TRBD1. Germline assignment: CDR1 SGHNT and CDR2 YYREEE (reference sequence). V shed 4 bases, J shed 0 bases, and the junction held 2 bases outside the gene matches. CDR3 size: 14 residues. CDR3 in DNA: TGTGCCAGCAGCGAGGACAGGGTGAACACTGAAGCTTTCTTT. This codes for CASSEDRVNTEAFF.